The 11 T cell receptor beta chains below all came from one sample that was sequenced in a study of early T cells in non-severe SARS-CoV-2 infection (dated by TCRdb to about 2021). Library preparation employed 5' RACE. Reads for this sample came from a NextSeq 500. TCRdb cleaned the public reads at Q25 with fastp, built clones with MiXCR and kept in-frame beta chains. Merged by CDR3 protein, the rows form single entries marked with the most common genes and DNA. Present in this sample are about 50,000 distinct CDR3 sequences, over 10% of which were seen just once. The ten top clones hold roughly a tenth of the sample. The source material was whole blood. These receptors were taken from an adult who was a healthcare worker with PCR-confirmed SARS-CoV-2 infection or an uninfected control (not recorded which).

The table lists this clonotype with a few counts. J is TRBJ2-7 and V is TRBV5-6, with 9 bases lining up with TRBD1. Germline V gene sequence: CDR1 SGHDT, CDR2 YYEEEE. CDR3 length equals 11 residues. V lost 4 bases and J lost 10; bases outside the gene matches: 3. The CDR3 loop reads CASSGGQGQYF. CDR3 nucleotides: TGTGCCAGCAGCGGGGGACAGGGCCAGTACTTC.

The chain carries TRBV5-1 and TRBJ1-6; D unclear. The V gene lost 2 bases and the J gene lost 0 bases, with 6 bases spanning the gap. Germline V CDR1 and CDR2: SGHRS, YFSETQ. The CDR3 spans 15 residues. Here the CDR3 DNA reads TGCGCCAGCAGCTTACTCAGCTCCTATAATTCACCCCTCCACTTT. The encoded protein is CASSLLSSYNSPLHF.

This clonotype was counted at least ten times. The chain combines TRBV7-8 with TRBJ2-7; the match to TRBD1 covers 8 bases. Germline trimming cut 4 bases from V and 7 bases from J; bases unmatched to any gene: 12. This CDR3 region has 15 residues. Germline CDR1 reads SGHVS; CDR2 reads FQNEAQ. CDR3 region: CASSSSGQGSFEQYF. The DNA of the CDR3 is TGTGCCAGCAGCTCCTCCGGACAGGGATCGTTTGAGCAGTACTTC.

Ten or more counts support this clonotype. The genes are TRBV20-1 and TRBJ1-2, with D perhaps matching TRBD1 (5 bases). The CDR3 extends over 12 amino acids. Trimming took off 3 bases at V and 6 bases at J, with 11 bases between the two ends. Germline assignment: CDR1 DFQATT and CDR2 SNEGSKA (reference sequence). The CDR3 spells CSASRQGDGYTF. CDR3 nucleotides: TGCAGTGCTAGTAGGCAGGGTGATGGCTACACCTTC.

This clonotype has at least ten counts. The V and J genes are TRBV30 and TRBJ2-5; 7 nucleotides align to TRBD1. CDR1 GTSNPN and CDR2 SVGIG come from the germline V gene (reference sequence). V shed 1 base and J 5 bases; nucleotides not matched to a gene: 4. There are 13 residues in the CDR3. The CDR3 loop is CAWSGQGWETQYF. CDR3 DNA: TGTGCCTGGAGTGGACAGGGCTGGGAGACCCAGTACTTC.

There are many counts of this clonotype. The CDR3 region is CASSRGQLNTEAFF. CDR3 DNA sequence: TGTGCCAGCAGCCGGGGACAGCTGAACACTGAAGCTTTCTTT. The chain has TRBV9 and TRBJ1-1; the match to TRBD1 covers 7 bases. With 4 bases clipped from V and 0 bases from J, the junction kept 3 bases outside the gene matches. The V gene's germline CDR1 is SGDLS and CDR2 YYNGEE. CDR3 length: 14 residues.

This clonotype was detected ten times or more. The chain combines TRBV30 with TRBJ1-3, with a possible D match to TRBD1 (5 bases). Germline loops: CDR1 GTSNPN, CDR2 SVGIG (reference sequence). The CDR3 consists of 13 residues. With 5 bases removed from V and 7 bases from J, the gap between germline ends came to 15 bases. CDR3 residues: CAWAGRGRNTIYF. As DNA, the CDR3 is TGTGCCTGGGCAGGGAGGGGCAGGAACACCATATATTTT.

The V call is TRBV9, the J call TRBJ2-1, with D maybe TRBD2 (5 bases). CDR1 and CDR2 (germline): SGDLS, YYNGEE. The CDR3 is 15 residues long. V gave up 4 bases and J gave up 0 bases, with 11 bases separating them. CDR3 region: CASSPRESSYNEQFF. DNA for the CDR3: TGTGCCAGCAGCCCAAGGGAGAGCTCCTACAATGAGCAGTTCTTC. The full variable domain, completed using reference TRBV9 and TRBJ2-1, is DSGVTQTPKHLITATGQRVTLRCSPRSGDLSVYWYQQSLDQGLQFLIQYYNGEERAKGNILERFSAQQFPDLHSELNLSSLELGDSALYFCASSPRESSYNEQFFGPGTRLTVL.

The chain links TRBV24-1 to TRBJ2-2; 8 bases line up with TRBD2. V shed 9 bases, J shed 4 bases, and the junction held 6 bases outside the gene matches. CDR1 is KGHDR, CDR2 SFDVKD, per germline. The CDR3 runs to 14 residues. CDR3 in DNA: TGTGCCACCGGCCGGGAGGGTGGCACCGGGGAGCTGTTTTTT. Protein sequence: CATGREGGTGELFF.

This clonotype was seen many times. The V and J genes are TRBV20-1 and TRBJ2-7, with 7 positions matching TRBD1. The length of the CDR3 is 14 residues. CDR1 is DFQATT, CDR2 SNEGSKA, per germline (reference sequence). Here the CDR3 reads CMQPRDREGYEQYF. DNA of the CDR3: TGCATGCAACCCCGGGACAGAGAGGGATACGAGCAGTACTTC.

Only a few counts were recorded for this clonotype. V is TRBV18 and J is TRBJ2-5; D is ambiguous. The germline CDR1 and CDR2 sequences are KGHSH and LQKENI. V lost 2 bases and J lost 1, with 8 bases in between. The CDR3 covers 14 residues. CDR3 bases: TGTGCCAGCTCACCAAGCGCCCGCCAAGAGACCCAGTACTTC. Encoded protein: CASSPSARQETQYF.